This T cell receptor (beta chain) derives from a study of T cell changes during pregnancy in multiple sclerosis. Generated by immunoSEQ multiplex PCR, the TCRdb table keeps only in-frame clones and is missing some. The table has 79,000 or so clones, more than 80% seen once. The CDR3 totals 15 residues. In germline, CDR1 is MNHEY, CDR2 SVGAGI. V was clipped by 1 base and J by 2 bases, with 11 bases between them. The source of this sequence is a female donor with multiple sclerosis, enrolled in a pregnancy study. The rearrangement uses TRBV6-5 and TRBJ1-2; D is perhaps TRBD1 (6 bases). Specimen: CD4+ T cells from peripheral blood mononuclear cells, collected before pregnancy. CDR3 nucleotides: TGTGCCAGCAGTTACTTGGGGGGGCGCAACTATGGCTACACCTTC. It codes for CASSYLGGRNYGYTF.